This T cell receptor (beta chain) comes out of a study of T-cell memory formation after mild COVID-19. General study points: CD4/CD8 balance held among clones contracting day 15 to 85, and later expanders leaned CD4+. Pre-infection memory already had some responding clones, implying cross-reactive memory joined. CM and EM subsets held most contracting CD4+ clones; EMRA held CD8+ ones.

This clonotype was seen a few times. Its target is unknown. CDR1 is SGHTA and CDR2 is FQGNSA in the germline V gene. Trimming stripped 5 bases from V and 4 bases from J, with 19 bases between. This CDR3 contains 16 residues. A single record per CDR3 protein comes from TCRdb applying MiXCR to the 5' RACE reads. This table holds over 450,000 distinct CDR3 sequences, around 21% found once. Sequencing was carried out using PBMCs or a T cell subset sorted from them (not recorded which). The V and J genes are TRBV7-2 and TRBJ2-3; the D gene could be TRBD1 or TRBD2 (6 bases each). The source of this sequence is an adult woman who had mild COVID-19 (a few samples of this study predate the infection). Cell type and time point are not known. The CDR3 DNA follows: TGTGCCAGCAGCCTACTCGAGGGGGGTTCGGCAGATACGCAGTATTTT. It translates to CASSLLEGGSADTQYF.